The 5 T cell receptor beta chains given below trace back to one sample, sequenced in a study of technical replicates of blood from several donors. Profiling relied on immunoSEQ multiplex PCR, and the TCRdb table lists in-frame clones only, not all of them. The sample lists about 14,000 clones, roughly four fifths seen once, with around 12% in the top ten. The sequenced sample was PBMCs. All receptors come from a human donor in good health.

The CDR3 region has the DNA TGTGCCAGCAGCGGGGGACATGCTGAAGCTTTCTTT. Protein sequence: CASSGGHAEAFF. This sequence joins TRBV11-2 and TRBJ1-1, with D maybe TRBD1 (6 bases). CDR1 is SGHAT and CDR2 is FQNNGV in the germline V gene. Trimming stripped 5 bases from V and 6 bases from J, with 10 bases between. CDR3 length: 12 amino acids.

The V and J genes are TRBV7-9 and TRBJ2-7; 7 bases are a match to TRBD1. This CDR3 is built from 12 residues. Germline V CDR1 and CDR2: SEHNR, FQNEAQ (reference sequence). V lost 5 bases to trimming and J lost 4 bases; unmatched junction nucleotides: 2. The CDR3 DNA reads TGTGCCAGCAGCCCGGGACAGTACGAGCAGTACTTC. Its translation is CASSPGQYEQYF.

This clone was recorded only once. The chain links TRBV27 to TRBJ1-5, with D unresolved. This CDR3 has 16 residues. Germline-derived CDR1 and CDR2 are MNHEY and SMNVEV (reference sequence). Trimming shortened V by 3 bases and J by 6 bases, and 18 bases separated the two germline ends. In DNA, the CDR3 is TGTGCCAGCAGTTTTAGTCCATTCCCTTCGAGTCAGCCCCAGCATTTT. Residues: CASSFSPFPSSQPQHF.

The V and J genes are TRBV2 and TRBJ2-3, with 14 bases that match TRBD2. The CDR3 runs to 15 residues. CDR1 and CDR2 (germline): SNHLY, FYNNEI. Trimming at V came to 4 bases and at J to 5 bases, leaving 2 bases not matched to a gene. The CDR3 is CASSVTSGRGDTQYF. DNA for the CDR3: TGTGCCAGCAGTGTGACTAGCGGGAGGGGAGATACGCAGTATTTT.

The chain employs TRBV2 and TRBJ2-7; 15 positions match TRBD2. Looked up from germline, CDR1 is SNHLY and CDR2 is FYNNEI. Trimming cost V 2 bases and J 0 bases; bases outside gene matches: 11. This CDR3 contains 20 residues. CDR3 residues: CASSEPEGLAGGPISYEQYF. CDR3 coding DNA: TGTGCCAGCAGTGAACCGGAAGGACTAGCGGGAGGGCCTATCTCCTACGAGCAGTACTTC.